This T cell receptor (beta chain) was retrieved from a study of somatic mutations in cytotoxic T cells in rheumatoid arthritis. Magnetic beads with positive selection isolated CD4+ and CD8+ fractions, whose purity was verified by flow cytometry. The CDR3 contains 16 residues. Trimming removed 2 bases from V and 7 bases from J, with 20 bases in between. Per germline, CDR1 SGHRS and CDR2 YFSETQ. Here immunoSEQ multiplex PCR was the method, and the copy in TCRdb shows in-frame clones only, minus some. The data hold fewer than 40,000 clones, with roughly 80% observed a single time. The sequence was obtained from an adult with rheumatoid arthritis. The chain recombines TRBV5-1 with TRBJ2-3, with D possibly matching TRBD1 (5 bases). Sequenced sample: CD8+ T cells sorted from blood. The chain's CDR3 is CASSFTAIQAVNTQYF. CDR3 nucleotides: TGCGCCAGCAGCTTCACAGCCATACAGGCAGTTAATACGCAGTATTTT.